This section outlines one T cell receptor (beta chain) sequence together with its context. As for time point: pretreatment peripheral blood. Samples spanned pretreatment and treatment, with 1 to 8 time points per patient. Repertoires were generated with immunoSEQ multiplex PCR, while TCRdb's copy carries only in-frame clones and drops some. The sample has about 70,000 clones; 85% to 90% are singletons. CDR1 and CDR2 from the germline V gene are SGHDN and FVKESK. The CDR3 is 15 amino acids. The V gene end was trimmed by 6 bases and the J gene end by 2 bases; junction bases not matched to a gene: 9. The record originates from a study of PD-L1 blockade in urothelial cancer. Study-wide background: Blood was tested 3 weeks (second dose) and 6 weeks into treatment.

The input for sequencing was PBMCs, taken around atezolizumab (anti-PD-L1) treatment. This clonotype was obtained from a man aged 65-85 years with urothelial cancer. The chain carries TRBV14 and TRBJ2-7; 8 positions match TRBD2. The CDR3 region has the DNA TGTGCCAGCAGTCTACTTACTAGCGGACCCTACGAGCAGTACTTC. Translating gives CASSLLTSGPYEQYF. The complete variable domain, with remaining parts taken from reference TRBV14 and TRBJ2-7, reads EAGVTQFPSHSVIEKGQTVTLRCDPISGHDNLYWYRRVMGKEIKFLLHFVKESKQDESGMPNNRFLAERTGGTYSTLKVQPAELEDSGVYFCASSLLTSGPYEQYFGPGTRLTVT.